A selection of T cell receptor beta chains follows, all from one sample in a study of blood T cell repertoires in COVID-19. TCRdb's table, derived via immunoSEQ multiplex PCR, lists solely in-frame clones and lacks some. The sample lists around 170,000 clones; approximately 91% were seen once. The sample taken for sequencing was peripheral blood. The origin of the receptors is a middle-aged man with acute or convalescent COVID-19. The CDR3 runs from the conserved cysteine through the conserved F or W. A D gene is named only where the DNA matches it firmly. Only some rows state a clone size, as once, few, many or a class for expanded clones.

size,J,D,V,length,CDR3,DNA
.,TRBJ1-4,TRBD1,TRBV7-9,17,CASSSPALGTGNGKLFF,TGTGCCAGCAGCTCCCCTGCACTTGGGACAGGGAATGGAAAACTGTTTTTT
.,TRBJ2-1,.,TRBV10-2,12,CASSDYSNEQFF,TGCGCCAGCAGTGATTATTCGAATGAGCAGTTCTTC
.,TRBJ1-6,TRBD1,TRBV7-8,15,CASSLYRDRNSPLHF,TGTGCCAGCAGCTTATATCGGGACAGAAATTCACCCCTCCACTTT
once,TRBJ2-1,TRBD2,TRBV5-4,15,CASSFGSGSLYEQFF,TGTGCCAGCAGCTTCGGTAGCGGGAGTCTCTATGAGCAGTTCTTC
.,TRBJ1-2,.,TRBV7-9,15,CASSLDSRKNYGYTF,TGTGCCAGCAGCTTGGACAGCCGAAAAAATTATGGCTACACCTTC
.,TRBJ2-3,TRBD2,TRBV9,16,CASSTTSGGSTDTQYF,TGTGCCAGCAGCACCACTAGCGGGGGGTCCACAGATACGCAGTATTTT
.,TRBJ1-1,TRBD1,TRBV7-2,15,CASRTTGTGNTEAFF,TGTGCCAGCCGTACGACAGGGACAGGGAACACTGAAGCTTTCTTT
.,TRBJ1-5,TRBD1,TRBV19,18,CASTPYGTGVDGNQPQHF,TGTGCCAGTACCCCGTATGGGACAGGGGTAGACGGCAATCAGCCCCAGCATTTT
.,TRBJ1-1,.,TRBV27,15,CASSVTGVVGTEAFF,TGTGCCAGCAGTGTGACAGGCGTCGTTGGAACTGAAGCTTTCTTT
.,TRBJ1-1,TRBD1,TRBV7-3,14,CASSSGQGVTEAFF,TGTGCCAGCAGCTCCGGACAGGGAGTAACTGAAGCTTTCTTT
.,TRBJ2-7,.,TRBV9,14,CASSVEGASVEQYF,TGTGCCAGCAGCGTAGAAGGGGCCTCCGTCGAGCAGTACTTC
.,TRBJ1-5,TRBD1,TRBV19,17,CASSIPGQGATNQPQHF,TGTGCCAGTAGTATACCGGGACAGGGGGCTACCAATCAGCCCCAGCATTTT
.,TRBJ2-1,TRBD2,TRBV7-3,15,CASSPVAGPYNEQFF,TGTGCCAGCAGCCCTGTAGCGGGACCATACAATGAGCAGTTCTTC
.,TRBJ2-1,.,TRBV9,17,CASSVYTGQSSYNEQFF,TGTGCCAGCAGCGTATATACAGGGCAAAGTTCCTACAATGAGCAGTTCTTC
.,TRBJ2-5,.,TRBV5-5,17,CASSLVYIRELQETQYF,TGTGCCAGCAGCTTGGTCTATATTCGGGAATTACAAGAGACCCAGTACTTC
.,TRBJ2-5,TRBD1,TRBV14,15,CASSQAGTVQETQYF,TGTGCCAGCAGCCAAGCCGGGACAGTTCAAGAGACCCAGTACTTC
.,TRBJ1-4,.,TRBV12-2,15,CASRQTEAVAEKLFF,TGTGCAAGTCGCCAAACCGAGGCAGTAGCTGAAAAACTGTTTTTT
.,TRBJ1-4,.,TRBV7-9,16,CASSSRSGGTNEKLFF,TGTGCCAGCAGCTCTCGGAGTGGGGGCACTAATGAAAAACTGTTTTTT
.,TRBJ2-2,.,TRBV7-3,15,CASSLQGTNTGELFF,TGTGCCAGCAGCTTACAGGGGACGAACACCGGGGAGCTGTTTTTT
once,TRBJ1-3,TRBD1,TRBV2,15,CASSGQGAYGNTIYF,TGTGCCAGCAGCGGACAGGGGGCTTATGGAAACACCATATATTTT
.,TRBJ2-7,.,TRBV13,15,CASSLHLGGSYEQYF,TGTGCCAGCAGCTTGCACTTAGGGGGCTCCTACGAGCAGTACTTC
.,TRBJ1-1,TRBD1,TRBV7-9,17,CASSRFGDRGFFTEAFF,TGTGCCAGCAGCCGCTTTGGGGACAGGGGGTTTTTTACTGAAGCTTTCTTT
.,TRBJ1-5,.,TRBV4-1,15,CASSQVDSPNQPQHF,TGCGCCAGCAGCCAAGTGGACAGCCCGAATCAGCCCCAGCATTTT
.,TRBJ1-3,.,TRBV28,15,CASSLQGIAGNTIYF,TGTGCCAGCAGTTTACAGGGTATAGCTGGAAACACCATATATTTT
.,TRBJ1-2,.,TRBV19,18,CASSIFAGGGSGAFGYTF,TGTGCCAGTAGTATTTTCGCGGGCGGCGGCTCGGGAGCATTTGGCTACACCTTC
.,TRBJ2-1,TRBD2,TRBV24-1,16,CATSDFNSGTYNEQFF,TGTGCCACCAGTGATTTCAATAGCGGGACTTACAATGAGCAGTTCTTC
.,TRBJ1-3,.,TRBV28,14,CASRERPSGNTIYF,TGTGCCAGCAGGGAGCGACCCTCTGGAAACACCATATATTTT
.,TRBJ1-5,.,TRBV10-2,11,CASSDYRLQHF,TGCGCCAGCAGTGATTATAGACTCCAGCATTTT
.,TRBJ1-2,.,TRBV5-1,13,CASSFMTAYGYTF,TGCGCCAGCAGCTTCATGACAGCCTATGGCTACACCTTC
few,TRBJ1-5,.,TRBV5-6,17,CASSLLTGTGSNQPQHF,TGTGCCAGCAGCCTCCTAACAGGGACGGGAAGCAATCAGCCCCAGCATTTT
.,TRBJ2-3,TRBD2,TRBV7-6,19,CASSQGGSSGRPFTDTQYF,TGTGCCAGCAGCCAAGGGGGGTCTAGCGGGAGGCCATTCACAGATACGCAGTATTTT
.,TRBJ1-1,.,TRBV19,13,CASSGGVNTEAFF,TGTGCCAGTAGTGGTGGAGTCAACACTGAAGCTTTCTTT
once,TRBJ1-4,TRBD1,TRBV2,16,CASSDRGRKTNEKLFF,TGTGCCAGCAGCGACAGGGGGCGGAAAACTAATGAAAAACTGTTTTTT
.,TRBJ2-2,.,TRBV11-2,14,CASSTPRGSGELFF,TGTGCCAGCAGCACACCCAGGGGAAGCGGGGAGCTGTTTTTT
.,TRBJ2-1,.,TRBV27,13,CASSLELAGEQFF,TGTGCCAGCAGTTTAGAACTAGCCGGTGAGCAGTTCTTC
.,TRBJ2-3,.,TRBV3-1/TRBV3-2,12,CASSQHTDTQYF,TGTGCCAGCAGCCAACACACAGATACGCAGTATTTT
.,TRBJ1-5,TRBD1,TRBV28,16,CASRLRTGLSNQPQHF,TGTGCCAGCAGACTCCGGACAGGGCTTAGCAATCAGCCCCAGCATTTT
.,TRBJ2-1,.,TRBV9,15,CASSVGAGDNTEQFF,TGTGCCAGCAGCGTAGGTGCAGGGGACAATACAGAGCAGTTCTTC
.,TRBJ1-4,.,TRBV28,14,CASGSGATNEKLFF,TGTGCCAGCGGCTCCGGGGCAACTAATGAAAAACTGTTTTTT
.,TRBJ1-6,.,TRBV3-1/TRBV3-2,15,CASSQDWGLGSPLHF,TGTGCCAGCAGCCAAGATTGGGGGCTGGGTTCACCCCTCCACTTT
few,TRBJ2-1,.,TRBV7-2,15,CASFYRRSSYNEQFF,TGTGCCAGCTTCTACCGACGGAGCTCCTACAATGAGCAGTTCTTC
.,TRBJ2-3,TRBD1,TRBV6-2/TRBV6-3,15,CASSRGDREADTQYF,TGTGCCAGCAGCCGAGGGGACAGGGAGGCAGATACGCAGTATTTT
.,TRBJ2-2,TRBD1,TRBV19,13,CASSITGDGELFF,TGTGCCAGTAGTATCACAGGGGACGGGGAGCTGTTTTTT
.,TRBJ1-2,.,TRBV28,15,CASSFQAPFLYGYTF,TGTGCCAGCAGTTTTCAGGCGCCCTTCCTCTATGGCTACACCTTC
once,TRBJ1-1,.,TRBV24-1,14,CATSMSGAFGEAFF,TGTGCCACCAGTATGTCAGGGGCCTTTGGCGAAGCTTTCTTT
.,TRBJ1-2,.,TRBV30,16,CAWSIHRQPGGYGYTF,TGTGCCTGGAGTATCCACCGACAACCGGGAGGCTATGGCTACACCTTC